A selection of T cell receptor beta chains follows, all from one sample in a study of T cells and copy number aberrations in small-cell lung cancer. Clones were read by immunoSEQ multiplex PCR, and TCRdb kept only the in-frame ones, dropping some. The sample records 2,500 to 3,500 clones, 75% to 95% being singletons. Sequencing was carried out using normal tissue next to the tumor. The source is a man aged 45-60 years with small cell lung cancer. Each CDR3 is given with its conserved first and last residue. The D gene is left open where the match is weak. Clone size is stated in some rows and not others, as once, few, many or a class when expanded.

>NA|TRBJ2-5|TRBD1|TRBV30
CASGQGGETQYF
TGTGCCTCCGGACAGGGGGGAGAGACCCAGTACTTC
>NA|TRBJ1-5|NA|TRBV6-1
CASSEAPTFQPQHF
TGTGCCAGCAGTGAAGCCCCTACATTTCAGCCCCAGCATTTT
>NA|TRBJ2-3|NA|TRBV6-4
CASSEEGDTDTQYF
TGTGCCAGCAGTGAAGAGGGAGACACAGATACGCAGTATTTT
>NA|TRBJ2-1|NA|TRBV4-1
CASSQGPGSYNEQFF
TGCGCCAGCAGCCAAGGACCGGGATCCTACAATGAGCAGTTCTTC
>NA|TRBJ1-1|TRBD1|TRBV2
CASSKDRMVAFF
TGTGCCAGCAGTAAGGACAGGATGGTGGCTTTCTTT
>NA|TRBJ1-2|NA|TRBV7-2
CASSFTGGNYGYTF
TGTGCCAGCAGCTTCACCGGGGGCAACTATGGCTACACCTTC
>NA|TRBJ2-2|TRBD2|TRBV6-1
CASNSGGGTGELFF
TGTGCCAGCAATAGCGGGGGGGGGACCGGGGAGCTGTTTTTT
>few|TRBJ2-1|TRBD2|TRBV29-1
CSVAGTSGGVEQFF
TGCAGCGTTGCGGGGACTAGCGGGGGGGTGGAGCAGTTCTTC
>NA|TRBJ1-5|NA|TRBV5-5
CASSSQGGGNQPQHF
TGTGCCAGCAGCTCTCAAGGGGGGGGCAATCAGCCCCAGCATTTT
>NA|TRBJ2-3|TRBD2|TRBV6-1
CASSETSGGADTQYF
TGTGCCAGCAGTGAAACTAGCGGGGGGGCAGATACGCAGTATTTT
>NA|TRBJ1-1|NA|TRBV28
CASIPGTVNTEAFF
TGTGCCAGCATCCCCGGGACGGTGAACACTGAAGCTTTCTTT
>NA|TRBJ1-3|NA|TRBV30
CAWSPQEAVSGNTIYF
TGTGCCTGGAGTCCACAGGAAGCTGTCTCTGGAAACACCATATATTTT
>NA|TRBJ1-1|NA|TRBV6-7
CASSYRPIPRESGTEAFF
TGTGCCAGCAGTTATCGACCTATTCCAAGGGAATCGGGCACTGAAGCTTTCTTT
>NA|TRBJ1-2|TRBD1|TRBV12-5
CASGLVLTGGDGYTF
TGTGCTAGTGGTTTGGTACTGACAGGGGGGGATGGCTACACCTTC
>NA|TRBJ2-7|NA|TRBV7-6
CASSSGVEQYF
TGTGCCAGCAGCTCAGGTGTAGAGCAGTACTTC
>few|TRBJ2-1|TRBD2|TRBV30
CACGTTYNEQFF
TGTGCCTGCGGGACTACATACAATGAGCAGTTCTTC
>NA|TRBJ1-1|TRBD1|TRBV9
CASSLGTVPNTEAFF
TGTGCCAGCAGCCTTGGGACAGTTCCAAACACTGAAGCTTTCTTT
>NA|TRBJ1-3|TRBD1|TRBV10-3
CAMGQSGNTIYF
TGTGCCATGGGACAGTCTGGAAACACCATATATTTT
>NA|TRBJ1-2|NA|TRBV2
CASSTEGGGISGGYTF
TGTGCCAGCAGCACGGAGGGCGGGGGGATAAGCGGTGGCTACACCTTC
>NA|TRBJ1-3|TRBD1|TRBV19
CASSAINRGSTGNTIYF
TGTGCCAGTAGTGCCATAAACAGGGGATCGACTGGAAACACCATATATTTT
>NA|TRBJ1-5|NA|TRBV7-8
CASSPREGDQPQHF
TGTGCCAGCAGCCCTCGGGAGGGAGATCAGCCCCAGCATTTT
>NA|TRBJ1-4|TRBD1|TRBV14
CASSQDNLGTGREKLFF
TGTGCCAGCAGCCAAGATAATCTCGGGACAGGGAGGGAAAAACTGTTTTTT
>NA|TRBJ1-2|NA|TRBV6-6
CASSYGRAEDYTF
TGTGCCAGCAGTTATGGCCGGGCGGAGGACTACACCTTC
>NA|TRBJ2-5|TRBD2|TRBV7-8
CASSLREVQETQYF
TGTGCCAGCAGCTTGCGGGAGGTCCAAGAGACCCAGTACTTC
>NA|TRBJ2-1|NA|TRBV7-9
CASSLGLIWDEQFF
TGTGCCAGCAGCTTAGGACTAATTTGGGATGAGCAGTTCTTC
>NA|TRBJ2-7|TRBD2|TRBV6-5
CASSYEPSGFYEQYF
TGTGCCAGCAGTTACGAGCCTAGCGGTTTCTACGAGCAGTACTTC
>NA|TRBJ2-3|NA|TRBV4-3
CASSQLLGIGTDTQYF
TGCGCCAGCAGCCAATTACTAGGAATCGGCACAGATACGCAGTATTTT
>NA|TRBJ2-7|NA|TRBV7-9
CASSLFHEQYF
TGTGCCAGCAGCTTATTCCACGAGCAGTACTTC
>NA|TRBJ1-2|TRBD1|TRBV5-4
CAFLRQGGHGYTF
TGTGCCTTCTTGAGACAGGGAGGTCATGGCTACACCTTC
>NA|TRBJ2-5|NA|TRBV20-1
CSASTQETQYF
TGCAGTGCTAGTACCCAAGAGACCCAGTACTTC
>NA|TRBJ2-5|NA|TRBV2
CASSDEETQYF
TGTGCCAGCAGTGATGAAGAGACCCAGTACTTC
>NA|TRBJ1-5|TRBD1|TRBV7-8
CASSRLGTGGNQPQHF
TGTGCCAGCAGCCGCTTAGGGACAGGGGGCAACCAGCCCCAGCATTTT
>NA|TRBJ1-2|TRBD1|TRBV28
CASSTTGTEYGYTF
TGTGCCAGCAGTACAACCGGGACAGAATATGGCTACACCTTC
>NA|TRBJ2-6|NA|TRBV30
CAWSGAQGGANVLTF
TGTGCCTGGAGTGGGGCCCAGGGTGGGGCCAACGTCCTGACTTTC
>NA|TRBJ2-7|NA|TRBV27
CASSLQGGIFYEQYF
TGTGCCAGCAGTTTACAGGGCGGAATATTTTACGAGCAGTACTTC
>NA|TRBJ2-6|NA|TRBV30
CAWSVHVGANVLTF
TGTGCCTGGAGTGTTCACGTTGGGGCCAACGTCCTGACTTTC
>few|TRBJ2-3|NA|TRBV7-8
CASSLAGLSSGDTQYF
TGTGCCAGCAGCTTAGCAGGACTCTCCTCGGGCGATACGCAGTATTTT
>NA|TRBJ1-4|TRBD1|TRBV5-1
CASSLLGQGDEKLFF
TGCGCCAGCAGCCTCCTAGGACAGGGAGATGAAAAACTGTTTTTT
>once|TRBJ2-1|NA|TRBV7-9
CASSSRGRGRNEQFF
TGTGCCAGCAGCTCCCGCGGCAGGGGTCGAAATGAGCAGTTCTTC
>NA|TRBJ1-2|NA|TRBV7-2
CASTQRTGGIGYTF
TGTGCCAGCACCCAGAGGACGGGGGGGATCGGCTACACCTTC
>NA|TRBJ1-1|NA|TRBV11-1
CASSAGGDTEAFF
TGTGCCAGCTCAGCGGGGGGAGATACTGAAGCTTTCTTT
>NA|TRBJ2-3|NA|TRBV30
CACEGGVSTDTQYF
TGTGCCTGCGAAGGGGGAGTGTCCACAGATACGCAGTATTTT
>NA|TRBJ2-5|NA|TRBV4-1
CASSYGAQETQYF
TGCGCCAGCAGCTACGGGGCCCAAGAGACCCAGTACTTC
>NA|TRBJ1-2|NA|TRBV9
CASSVSGGNYGYTF
TGTGCCAGCAGCGTATCCGGGGGGAACTATGGCTACACCTTC
>NA|TRBJ2-7|NA|TRBV21-1
CASSKSGGYRGNEQYF
TGTGCCAGCAGCAAATCGGGAGGTTACAGGGGCAACGAGCAGTACTTC
>once|TRBJ2-3|NA|TRBV5-4
CASSLRDTDTQYF
TGTGCCAGCAGCTTGCGTGATACAGATACGCAGTATTTT
>NA|TRBJ2-1|NA|TRBV5-1
CASSLGGSSYNEQFF
TGCGCCAGCAGCTTGGGGGGCAGCTCCTACAATGAGCAGTTCTTC
>NA|TRBJ1-4|NA|TRBV30
CAWSGTAPSEKLFF
TGTGCCTGGAGTGGGACAGCGCCAAGTGAAAAACTGTTTTTT
>NA|TRBJ1-5|NA|TRBV30
CAWSQGYSNQPQHF
TGTGCCTGGAGTCAAGGCTATAGCAATCAGCCCCAGCATTTT
>once|TRBJ2-7|TRBD2|TRBV6-1
CASSERVSGLASYEQYF
TGTGCCAGCAGTGAAAGGGTCTCGGGACTAGCTTCCTACGAGCAGTACTTC
>NA|TRBJ2-1|TRBD2|TRBV28
CASRGRRGAYGNEQFF
TGTGCCAGCAGAGGGAGGCGGGGGGCCTATGGCAATGAGCAGTTCTTC
>NA|TRBJ2-1|NA|TRBV27
CASSPGGPYNEQFF
TGTGCCAGCAGTCCTGGGGGACCGTACAATGAGCAGTTCTTC
>NA|TRBJ1-1|NA|TRBV6-1
CASRVRANTEAFF
TGTGCCAGCAGGGTCAGGGCGAACACTGAAGCTTTCTTT